Reported below is one T cell receptor (beta chain). As yet, its antigen is unknown. CD45RO-negative, CCR7-positively selected cells formed the naive CD8 fraction, excluding terminally differentiated effector memory CD45RA+ cells. Healthy HIV-negative adults with no recent acute infections or vaccinations were recruited as donors. Per the original data handling: Filtering was not the same, since immunoSEQ gave junction-only sequences without quality scores. Using immunoSEQ multiplex PCR, the repertoire was profiled, and TCRdb retains in-frame clones only, with some absent. The V and J calls and clone size come from that table; D and trimming were worked out from the DNA. The data show millions of clones, 85% to 95% seen once. These data come from a study of shared clonotypes between healthy human individuals. Findings of the study overall: Sequencing depth was predicted to influence how clonotypes are shared among donors.

Germline-derived CDR1 and CDR2 are LNHDA and SQIVND (reference sequence). The germline V and J ends were trimmed by 6 bases and 6 bases, with 20 bases remaining between them. CDR3 length: 16 residues. This chain links TRBV19 with TRBJ2-2, with D perhaps matching TRBD2 (7 bases). The sequenced material came from naive CD8+ T cells from PBMCs. The sequence was collected from a young man in good health. Some clones in this sample may be carry-over from other donors' samples. The CDR3 DNA sequence: TGTGCCAGTAGCCTAGGGTTGCGGGGGCGGGCCGGGGAGCTGTTTTTT. It is translated as CASSLGLRGRAGELFF.